Here is one T cell receptor (beta chain) with its context. This sample was included in a study of cytomegalovirus exposure and HLA in healthy donors. Trimming took off 6 bases at V and 4 bases at J, with 12 bases between the two ends. There are 13 residues in the CDR3. The germline gives CDR1 MNHEY, CDR2 SMNVEV (reference sequence). TCRdb's table, derived via immunoSEQ multiplex PCR, lists solely in-frame clones and lacks some. The repertoire holds about 120,000 clones, with 70% to 90% as singletons. The clonotype comes from a woman aged 18-29 years in good health and CMV-seropositive. The sample comprised PBMCs. The V call is TRBV27, the J call TRBJ1-1, with a possible D match to TRBD1 (6 bases). The CDR3 nucleotides read TGTGCCAGCAGCCGACCAGGGGCCACTGAAGCTTTCTTT. Translating it yields CASSRPGATEAFF.